The TCR beta chain under discussion was sequenced for a study of PD-1 blockade in mismatch repair-deficient tumors. At the level of the study: All were previously treated, progressing patients with about 12 mismatch repair-deficient cancer types.

Turning to this clone: No antigen is known for it.

Points from the study as a whole: Tumor-resident clones, often undetectable pretreatment in blood, expanded then contracted after pembrolizumab.

All patients were mismatch repair deficient, assessed by either PCR or immunohistochemistry. TCR sequencing covered a few patients who responded to pembrolizumab. The CDR3 extends over 13 amino acids. V gave up 8 bases and J gave up 3 bases, with 12 bases separating them. Germline V gene sequence: CDR1 SGHDN, CDR2 FVKESK. Clones were read by immunoSEQ multiplex PCR, and TCRdb kept only the in-frame ones, dropping some. This sample has approximately 100,000 clones, with under 90% found just once. The source material was peripheral blood, sampled 30 to 36 weeks after starting pembrolizumab. The origin of this receptor is an adult with mismatch repair-deficient cancer. The genes are TRBV14 and TRBJ2-3; D is ambiguous. The chain's CDR3 is CASSLMVTDTQYF. The CDR3 DNA reads as TGTGCCAGCTCCCTCATGGTAACAGATACGCAGTATTTT.